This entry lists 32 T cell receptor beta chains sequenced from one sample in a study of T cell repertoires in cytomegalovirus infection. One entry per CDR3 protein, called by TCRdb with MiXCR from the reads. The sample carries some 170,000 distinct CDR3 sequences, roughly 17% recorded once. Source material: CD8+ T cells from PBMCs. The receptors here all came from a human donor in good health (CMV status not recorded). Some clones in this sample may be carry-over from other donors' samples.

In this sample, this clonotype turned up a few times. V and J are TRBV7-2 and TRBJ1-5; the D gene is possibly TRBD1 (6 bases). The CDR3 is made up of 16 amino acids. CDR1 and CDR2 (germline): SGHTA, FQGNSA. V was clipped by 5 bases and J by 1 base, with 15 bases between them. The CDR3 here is CASSPGARGSNQPQHF. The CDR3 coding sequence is TGTGCCAGCAGCCCCGGGGCCAGGGGCAGCAATCAGCCCCAGCATTTT.

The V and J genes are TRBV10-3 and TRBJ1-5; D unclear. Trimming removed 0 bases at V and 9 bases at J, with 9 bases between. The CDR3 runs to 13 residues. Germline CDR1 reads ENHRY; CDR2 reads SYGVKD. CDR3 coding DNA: TGTGCCATCAGTGAGTCGGATCAATGGCCCCAGCATTTT. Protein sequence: CAISESDQWPQHF.

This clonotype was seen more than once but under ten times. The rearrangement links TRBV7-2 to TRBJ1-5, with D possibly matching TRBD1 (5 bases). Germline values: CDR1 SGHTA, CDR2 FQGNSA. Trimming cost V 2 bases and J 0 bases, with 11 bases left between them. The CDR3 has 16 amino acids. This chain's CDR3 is CASSLIGEYSNQPQHF. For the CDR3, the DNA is TGTGCCAGCAGCTTAATAGGGGAATATAGCAATCAGCCCCAGCATTTT.

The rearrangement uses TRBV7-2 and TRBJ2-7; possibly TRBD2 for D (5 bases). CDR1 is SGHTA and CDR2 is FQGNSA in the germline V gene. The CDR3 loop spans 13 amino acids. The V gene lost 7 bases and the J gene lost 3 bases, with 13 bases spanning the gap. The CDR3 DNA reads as TGTGCCAGCACTCGAGGGCTCTACTACGAGCAGTACTTC. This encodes CASTRGLYYEQYF.

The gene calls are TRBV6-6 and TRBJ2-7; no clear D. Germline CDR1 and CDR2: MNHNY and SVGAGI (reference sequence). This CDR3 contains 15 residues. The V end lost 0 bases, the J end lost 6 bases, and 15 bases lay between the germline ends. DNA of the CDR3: TGTGCCAGCAGTTACTCCCCGGACGGTTCCGGCGAGCAGTACTTC. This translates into CASSYSPDGSGEQYF.

In DNA form, the CDR3 reads TGCAGTGCTAGATCCCAGCCTTCTGGAAACACCATATATTTT. Its protein is CSARSQPSGNTIYF. The chain has TRBV20-1 and TRBJ1-3; D is unresolved. Trimming removed 2 bases from V and 1 base from J, with 9 bases in between. Germline V lookup: CDR1 DFQATT, CDR2 SNEGSKA (reference sequence). This CDR3 has 14 residues.

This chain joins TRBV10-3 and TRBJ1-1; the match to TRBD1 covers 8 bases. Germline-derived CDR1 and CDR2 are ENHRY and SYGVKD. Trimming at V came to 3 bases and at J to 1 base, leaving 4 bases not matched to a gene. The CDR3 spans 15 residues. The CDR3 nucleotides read TGTGCCATCAGTGATGGACAGGGCCGGAACACTGAAGCTTTCTTT. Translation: CAISDGQGRNTEAFF.

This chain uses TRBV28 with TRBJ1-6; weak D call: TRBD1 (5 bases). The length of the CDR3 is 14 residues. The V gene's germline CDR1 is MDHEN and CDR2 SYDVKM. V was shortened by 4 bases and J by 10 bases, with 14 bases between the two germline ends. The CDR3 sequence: CASSSRDSWSPLHF. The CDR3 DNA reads TGTGCCAGCAGTTCCCGGGACTCCTGGTCACCCCTCCACTTT.

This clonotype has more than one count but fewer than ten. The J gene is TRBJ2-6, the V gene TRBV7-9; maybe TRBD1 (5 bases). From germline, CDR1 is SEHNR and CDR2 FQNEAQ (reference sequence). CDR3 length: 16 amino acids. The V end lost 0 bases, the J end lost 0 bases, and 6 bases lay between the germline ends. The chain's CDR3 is CASSLATGSGANVLTF. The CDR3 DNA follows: TGTGCCAGCAGCTTAGCCACAGGCTCTGGGGCCAACGTCCTGACTTTC.

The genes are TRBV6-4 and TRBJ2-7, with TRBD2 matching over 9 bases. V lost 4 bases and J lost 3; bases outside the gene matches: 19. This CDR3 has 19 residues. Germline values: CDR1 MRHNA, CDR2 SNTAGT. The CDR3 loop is CASSVPLSISGGFHYEQYF. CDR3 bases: TGTGCCAGCAGTGTCCCTCTCTCTATTAGCGGGGGTTTCCACTACGAGCAGTACTTC.

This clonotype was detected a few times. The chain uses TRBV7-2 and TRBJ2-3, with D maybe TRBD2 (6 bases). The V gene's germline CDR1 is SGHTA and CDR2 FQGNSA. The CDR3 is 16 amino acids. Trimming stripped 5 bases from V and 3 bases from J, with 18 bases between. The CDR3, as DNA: TGTACCAGCAGCCGCGGGACTTCCGTAGGAACAGATACGCAGTATTTT. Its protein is CTSSRGTSVGTDTQYF.

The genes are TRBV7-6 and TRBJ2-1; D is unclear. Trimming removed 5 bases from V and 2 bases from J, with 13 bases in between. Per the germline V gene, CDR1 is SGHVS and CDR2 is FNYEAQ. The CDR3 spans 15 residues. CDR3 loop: CASSPEASPYNEQFF. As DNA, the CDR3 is TGTGCCAGCAGCCCAGAGGCTTCCCCCTACAATGAGCAGTTCTTC.

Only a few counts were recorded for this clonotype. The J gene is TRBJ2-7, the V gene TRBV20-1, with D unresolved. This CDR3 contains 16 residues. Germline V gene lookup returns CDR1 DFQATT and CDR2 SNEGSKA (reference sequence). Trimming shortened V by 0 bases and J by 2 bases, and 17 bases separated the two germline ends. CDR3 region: CSARDPVSTPPYEQYF. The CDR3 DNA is TGCAGTGCTAGAGATCCAGTTTCGACTCCCCCCTACGAGCAGTACTTC.

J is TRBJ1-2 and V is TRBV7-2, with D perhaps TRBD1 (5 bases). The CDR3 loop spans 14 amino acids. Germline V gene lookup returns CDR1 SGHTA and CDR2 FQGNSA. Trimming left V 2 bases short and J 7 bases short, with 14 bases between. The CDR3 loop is CASSLNGWGGGYTF. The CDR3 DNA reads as TGTGCCAGCAGCTTAAACGGGTGGGGCGGTGGCTACACCTTC.

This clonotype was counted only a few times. The CDR3 coding sequence is TGTGCCAGTAGTCCTGGGACAGGGGACCCCCCCTCCATCATCAATGAGCAGTTCTTC. Protein product: CASSPGTGDPPSIINEQFF. This rearrangement joins TRBV19 to TRBJ2-1; 10 bases are a match to TRBD1. CDR3 length equals 19 residues. CDR1 LNHDA and CDR2 SQIVND come from the germline V gene (reference sequence). With 5 bases clipped from V and 6 bases from J, the junction kept 19 bases outside the gene matches.

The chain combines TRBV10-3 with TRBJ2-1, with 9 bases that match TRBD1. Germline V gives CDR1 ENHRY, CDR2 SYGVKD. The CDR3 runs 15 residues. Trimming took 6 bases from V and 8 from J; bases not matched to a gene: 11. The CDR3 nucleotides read TGTGCCATCAGAGAGGACAGGGGAGTCTTCGATGAGCAGTTCTTC. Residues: CAIREDRGVFDEQFF.

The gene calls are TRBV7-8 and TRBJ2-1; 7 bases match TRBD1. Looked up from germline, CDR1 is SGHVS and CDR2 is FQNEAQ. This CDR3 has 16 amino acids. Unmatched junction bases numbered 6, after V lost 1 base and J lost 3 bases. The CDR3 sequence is CASSLEGARYYNEQFF. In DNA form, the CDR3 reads TGTGCCAGCAGCTTAGAGGGGGCGCGTTACTACAATGAGCAGTTCTTC.

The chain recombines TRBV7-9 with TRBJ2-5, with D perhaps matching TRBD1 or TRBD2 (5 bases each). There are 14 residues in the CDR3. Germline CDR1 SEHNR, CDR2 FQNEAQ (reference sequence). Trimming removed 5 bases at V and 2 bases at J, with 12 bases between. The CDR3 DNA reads TGTGCCAGCAGCGCATCGGGACGGCAAGAGACCCAGTACTTC. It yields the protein CASSASGRQETQYF. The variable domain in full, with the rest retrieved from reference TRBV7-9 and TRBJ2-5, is DTGVSQNPRHKITKRGQNVTFRCDPISEHNRLYWYRQTLGQGPEFLTYFQNEAQLEKSRLLSDRFSAERPKGSFSTLEIQRTEQGDSAMYLCASSASGRQETQYFGPGTRLLVL.

The CDR3 DNA reads TGTGCCAGCAGCGAGACGGGGACAGGCCCACCCCAGTACTTC. Residues: CASSETGTGPPQYF. V and J are TRBV7-8 and TRBJ2-5, with 8 bases matching TRBD1. Trimming cost V 5 bases and J 9 bases; bases outside gene matches: 11. The CDR3 contains 14 residues. Germline V gene lookup returns CDR1 SGHVS and CDR2 FQNEAQ.

Here the CDR3 DNA reads TGCGCCAGCAGCAAAAACCAGGGTCGGAACACTGAAGCTTTCTTT. Its protein product is CASSKNQGRNTEAFF. V and J are TRBV5-1 and TRBJ1-1; tentatively, D is TRBD1 (5 bases). The CDR3 is made up of 15 amino acids. The germline V gene encodes CDR1 SGHRS and CDR2 YFSETQ. The ends were cut back, 4 bases at V and 1 base at J, with 14 bases in the middle.

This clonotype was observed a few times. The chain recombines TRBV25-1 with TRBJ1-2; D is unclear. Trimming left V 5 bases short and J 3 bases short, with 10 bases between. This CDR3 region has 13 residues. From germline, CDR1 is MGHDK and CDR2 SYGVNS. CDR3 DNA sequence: TGTGCCAGCAGTCAAATCACAGACTATGGCTACACCTTC. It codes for CASSQITDYGYTF.

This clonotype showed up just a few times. The CDR3 DNA reads as TGCAGCCTGCAGGAGGAGAACTCCTACGAGCAGTACTTC. It yields the protein CSLQEENSYEQYF. The genes are TRBV29-1 and TRBJ2-7, with a tentative D call TRBD2 (5 bases). CDR3 size: 13 residues. CDR1 is SQVTM, CDR2 ANQGSEA, per germline. The V end lost 8 bases, the J end lost 0 bases, and 14 bases lay between the germline ends.

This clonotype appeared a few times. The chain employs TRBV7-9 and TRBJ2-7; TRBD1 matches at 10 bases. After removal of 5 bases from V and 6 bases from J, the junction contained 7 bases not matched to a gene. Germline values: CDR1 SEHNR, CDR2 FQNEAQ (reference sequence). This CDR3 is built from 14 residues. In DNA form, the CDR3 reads TGTGCCAGCAGCGGACAGGGGGGCGAGACCGAGCAGTACTTC. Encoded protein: CASSGQGGETEQYF.

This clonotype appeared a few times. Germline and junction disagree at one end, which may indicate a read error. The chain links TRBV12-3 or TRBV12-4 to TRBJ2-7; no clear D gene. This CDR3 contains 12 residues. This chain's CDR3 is CASGFGGYEQYF. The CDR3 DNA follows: TGTGCCAGCGGTTTCGGCGGCTACGAGCAGTACTTC.

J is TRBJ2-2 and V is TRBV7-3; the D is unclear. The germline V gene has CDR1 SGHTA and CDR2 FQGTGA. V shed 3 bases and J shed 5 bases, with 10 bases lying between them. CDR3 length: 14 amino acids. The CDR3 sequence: CASSFRMDTGELFF. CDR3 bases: TGTGCCAGCAGCTTCCGGATGGATACCGGGGAGCTGTTTTTT.

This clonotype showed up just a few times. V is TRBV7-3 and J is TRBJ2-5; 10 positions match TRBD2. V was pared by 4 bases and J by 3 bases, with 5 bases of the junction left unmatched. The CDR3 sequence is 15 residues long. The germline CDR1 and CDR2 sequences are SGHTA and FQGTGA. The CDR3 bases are TGTGCCAGCAGCTGGAGCGGGGGGGCAGAAGAGACCCAGTACTTC. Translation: CASSWSGGAEETQYF.

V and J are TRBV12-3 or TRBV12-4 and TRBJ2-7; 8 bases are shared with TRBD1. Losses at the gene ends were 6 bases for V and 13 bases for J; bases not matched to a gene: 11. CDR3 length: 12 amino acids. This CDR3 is CASSPQGALTYF. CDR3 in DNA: TGTGCCAGCAGCCCTCAGGGGGCCTTAACTTACTTC.

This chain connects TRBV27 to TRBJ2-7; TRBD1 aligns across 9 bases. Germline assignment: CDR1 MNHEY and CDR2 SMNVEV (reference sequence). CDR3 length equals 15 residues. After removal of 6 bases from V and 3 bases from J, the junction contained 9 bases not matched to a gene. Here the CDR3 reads CASSRIPGQGYEQYF. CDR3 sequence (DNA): TGTGCCAGCAGCCGTATACCGGGACAGGGCTACGAGCAGTACTTC.

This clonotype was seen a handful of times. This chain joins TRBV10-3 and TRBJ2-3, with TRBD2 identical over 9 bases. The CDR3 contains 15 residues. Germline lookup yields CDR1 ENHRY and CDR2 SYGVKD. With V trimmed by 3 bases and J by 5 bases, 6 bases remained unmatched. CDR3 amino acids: CAISDSGGPQDTQYF. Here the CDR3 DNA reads TGTGCCATCAGTGATAGCGGGGGCCCCCAAGATACGCAGTATTTT.

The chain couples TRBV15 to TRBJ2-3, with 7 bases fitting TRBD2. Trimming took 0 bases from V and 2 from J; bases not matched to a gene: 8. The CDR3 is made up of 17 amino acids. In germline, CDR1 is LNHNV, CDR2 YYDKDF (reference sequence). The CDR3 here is CATSREGVGGTTDTQYF. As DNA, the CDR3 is TGTGCCACCAGCAGAGAAGGGGTCGGGGGGACCACAGATACGCAGTATTTT.

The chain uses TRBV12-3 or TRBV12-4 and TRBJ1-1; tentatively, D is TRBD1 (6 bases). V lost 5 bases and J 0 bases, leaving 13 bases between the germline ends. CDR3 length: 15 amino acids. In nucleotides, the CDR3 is TGTGCCAGCAGTCCCCTCGGGACACTGAACACTGAAGCTTTCTTT. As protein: CASSPLGTLNTEAFF.

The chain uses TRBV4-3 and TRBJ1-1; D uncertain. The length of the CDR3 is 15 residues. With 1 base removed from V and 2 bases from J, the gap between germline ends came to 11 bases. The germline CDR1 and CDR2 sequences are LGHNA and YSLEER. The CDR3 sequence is CASSQVGEVNTEAFF. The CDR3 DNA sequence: TGCGCCAGCAGCCAAGTGGGAGAAGTTAACACTGAAGCTTTCTTT.